One and the same sample provided the 32 T cell receptor beta chains below, sequenced in a study of response to subunit inactivated influenza vaccine. A single record per CDR3 protein comes from TCRdb applying MiXCR to the RT-PCR reads. The sample has about half a million distinct CDR3 sequences, roughly 25% seen once; the top ten hold 1.5% to 2%. The material sequenced was CD4+ T cells sorted from PBMCs, taken roughly 5 days after vaccination. Receptors were obtained from a man in his forties or fifties who received an inactivated influenza vaccine.

This clonotype was observed a few times. The chain links TRBV28 to TRBJ2-1; possibly TRBD2 for D (5 bases). V gave up 2 bases and J gave up 4 bases, with 15 bases separating them. This CDR3 has 16 residues. Germline assignment: CDR1 MDHEN and CDR2 SYDVKM. The CDR3 spells CASSLASGLTYNEQFF. The CDR3 DNA is TGTGCCAGCAGTTTAGCGAGCGGTCTTACTTACAATGAGCAGTTCTTC. Together with reference TRBV28 and TRBJ2-1, the CDR3 gives the full variable domain: DVKVTQSSRYLVKRTGEKVFLECVQDMDHENMFWYRQDPGLGLRLIYFSYDVKMKEKGDIPEGYSVSREKKERFSLILESASTNQTSMYLCASSLASGLTYNEQFFGPGTRLTVL.

The chain combines TRBV20-1 with TRBJ2-3; D remains ambiguous. Germline V gene data show CDR1 as DFQATT and CDR2 as SNEGSKA (reference sequence). The CDR3 runs 14 residues. Deletions cut 0 bases from V and 2 bases from J, with 9 bases between. The CDR3 here is CSAREYGATDTQYF. The CDR3 DNA reads TGCAGTGCTAGAGAGTACGGAGCCACAGATACGCAGTATTTT.

This clonotype was counted only a few times. Written as DNA, the CDR3 is TGTGCCAGCAGCCCCTCGAGCAGGGAATATGGTAGAAGGAACACCGGGGAGCTGTTTTTT. Protein sequence: CASSPSSREYGRRNTGELFF. The rearrangement joins TRBV9 to TRBJ2-2; possible D gene TRBD1, 5 bases. The CDR3 extends over 20 amino acids. CDR1 and CDR2 (germline): SGDLS, YYNGEE. Trimming removed 4 bases at V and 1 base at J, with 26 bases between.

The J gene is TRBJ1-1, the V gene TRBV9, with 9 bases identical to TRBD1. The germline V gene encodes CDR1 SGDLS and CDR2 YYNGEE. The CDR3 loop spans 15 amino acids. Trimming took 2 bases from V and 5 from J; bases not matched to a gene: 7. The CDR3 spells CASSVLGQGNTEAFF. The CDR3, as DNA: TGTGCCAGCAGCGTTCTGGGACAGGGTAATACTGAAGCTTTCTTT.

A word on this clonotype: Sequence at one end of the junction differs from germline and may be a read error. The gene calls are TRBV12-3 or TRBV12-4 and TRBJ2-3, with 8 bases matching TRBD1. The CDR3 extends over 14 amino acids. CDR3 coding DNA: TGTGCCAGCAGTTTAGACTACAGGGGGGATACTCAGTATTTT. It specifies CASSLDYRGDTQYF.

This rearrangement joins TRBV7-2 to TRBJ2-2; D not certain. Germline V CDR1 and CDR2: SGHTA, FQGNSA. Trimming shortened V by 3 bases and J by 0 bases, and 11 bases separated the two germline ends. This CDR3 comprises 16 residues. CDR3 amino acids: CASSFRAVSNTGELFF. The CDR3 region has the DNA TGTGCCAGCAGCTTTCGGGCAGTTTCGAACACCGGGGAGCTGTTTTTT.

The chain has TRBV10-1 and TRBJ1-3; D remains ambiguous. Germline V lookup: CDR1 WNHNN, CDR2 SYGVQD (reference sequence). V lost 6 bases, J lost 0 bases, and 12 bases lay in between. The CDR3 sequence is 15 residues long. The CDR3 region is CASREDFNSGNTIYF. CDR3 sequence (DNA): TGCGCCAGCAGGGAAGACTTTAACTCTGGAAACACCATATATTTT.

There are a few counts of this clonotype. This CDR3 is CASSLSGRHSPLHF. The CDR3 bases are TGTGCCAGCAGTTTATCCGGGAGGCATTCACCCCTCCACTTT. This chain uses TRBV28 with TRBJ1-6; D call uncertain. CDR1 is MDHEN and CDR2 is SYDVKM in the germline V gene. CDR3 size: 14 residues. Between the trimmed V and J ends, which lost 1 base and 8 bases, there was a span of 9 bases.

This clonotype came up a few times. This CDR3 is CASSEAGTVYEQYF. For the CDR3, the DNA is TGTGCCAGCAGTGAGGCCGGGACGGTTTACGAGCAGTACTTC. V and J are TRBV25-1 and TRBJ2-7; TRBD1 or TRBD2 may be the D gene (5 bases each). The germline V and J ends were trimmed by 3 bases and 4 bases, with 13 bases remaining between them. This CDR3 comprises 14 residues. Germline lookup yields CDR1 MGHDK and CDR2 SYGVNS.

The genes are TRBV7-2 and TRBJ2-2; 8 bases align to TRBD1. Germline values: CDR1 SGHTA, CDR2 FQGNSA. V lost 10 bases and J lost 1; bases outside the gene matches: 8. The CDR3 has 15 amino acids. CDR3 sequence (DNA): TGTGCCACCAGGATTGGACAGGGGAACACCGGGGAGCTGTTTTTT. Its translation is CATRIGQGNTGELFF.

The sample holds one count of this clonotype. The chain uses TRBV20-1 and TRBJ1-5; D is unresolved. CDR1 and CDR2 (germline): DFQATT, SNEGSKA (reference sequence). This CDR3 is built from 15 residues. The V and J ends lost 3 bases and 0 bases respectively, with 12 bases between them. The CDR3 DNA reads TGCAGTGCTAGTAAAGACTCATTTAGCAATCAGCCCCAGCATTTT. Encoded protein: CSASKDSFSNQPQHF.

This clonotype was counted at least ten times. The V and J genes are TRBV11-2 and TRBJ2-1, with D possibly matching TRBD2 (6 bases). There are 16 residues in the CDR3. CDR1 is SGHAT, CDR2 FQNNGV, per germline. V shed 5 bases and J shed 4 bases, with 18 bases lying between them. CDR3 DNA: TGTGCCAGCAGCCCTGGGACTCTGACCCTGTACAATGAGCAGTTCTTC. Amino acid sequence: CASSPGTLTLYNEQFF.

The chain carries TRBV3-1 and TRBJ2-5; D not certain. The germline CDR1 and CDR2 sequences are LGHDT and YNNKEL (reference sequence). This CDR3 region has 14 residues. The V and J ends lost 6 bases and 4 bases respectively, with 15 bases between them. CDR3 loop: CASSNSFYLETQYF. The CDR3 DNA reads as TGTGCCAGCAGTAACAGTTTTTACCTAGAGACCCAGTACTTC.

The table lists this clonotype with a few counts. The genes are TRBV5-8 and TRBJ1-6; 10 nucleotides agree with TRBD1. Germline lookup yields CDR1 SGHTS and CDR2 YDEGEE. The CDR3 has 16 amino acids. The ends lost 4 bases at V and 8 bases at J; junction bases unmatched: 9. This chain's CDR3 is CASSKPGTGVDSPLHF. The CDR3, as DNA: TGTGCCAGCAGCAAACCCGGGACAGGGGTTGATTCACCCCTCCACTTT.

This clonotype was found a few times. The V call is TRBV12-3 or TRBV12-4, the J call TRBJ2-5; D call uncertain. The CDR3 spans 13 residues. V dropped 3 bases and J dropped 6 bases, with 11 bases sitting between them. In nucleotides, the CDR3 is TGTGCCAGCAGTTTTTTGGGTCTACAGACCCAGTACTTC. It encodes CASSFLGLQTQYF.

This clonotype was observed a handful of times. The V call is TRBV27, the J call TRBJ1-1; D might be TRBD1 (6 bases). The CDR3 totals 14 residues. Trimming stripped 5 bases from V and 1 base from J, with 11 bases between. Germline assignment: CDR1 MNHEY and CDR2 SMNVEV (reference sequence). This chain's CDR3 is CASSPTGWNTEAFF. For the CDR3, the DNA is TGTGCCAGCAGTCCCACAGGGTGGAACACTGAAGCTTTCTTT.

This clonotype was seen many times. The chain is built from TRBV7-9 and TRBJ2-7; D possibly corresponds to TRBD2 (6 bases). This CDR3 is built from 14 residues. V gave up 4 bases and J gave up 0 bases, with 10 bases separating them. Germline V CDR1 and CDR2: SEHNR, FQNEAQ (reference sequence). The DNA of the CDR3 is TGTGCCAGCAGCTCAACTAGCAGCTCCTACGAGCAGTACTTC. As protein: CASSSTSSSYEQYF.

This rearrangement joins TRBV6-2 or TRBV6-3 to TRBJ2-3, with 8 bases fitting TRBD1. There are 14 residues in the CDR3. V lost 11 bases, J lost 1 base, and 8 bases stayed unmatched. Germline V gives CDR1 MNHEY, CDR2 SVGEGT. The CDR3 sequence is CACWDRRGTDTQYF. CDR3 coding DNA: TGTGCCTGCTGGGACAGGCGCGGCACAGATACGCAGTATTTT.

This chain connects TRBV12-3 or TRBV12-4 to TRBJ1-5; no clear D. V was shortened by 2 bases and J by 1 base, with 9 bases between the two germline ends. The CDR3 is 15 amino acids. This chain's CDR3 is CASSLRAQSNQPQHF. The DNA of the CDR3 is TGTGCCAGCAGTTTAAGGGCTCAGAGCAATCAGCCCCAGCATTTT.

This clonotype was detected a few times. The gene calls are TRBV20-1 and TRBJ2-1, with TRBD2 identical over 8 bases. CDR1 and CDR2 from the germline V gene are DFQATT and SNEGSKA (reference sequence). J was trimmed by 0 bases and V by 5 bases; bases with no gene match: 18. The CDR3 consists of 19 residues. The CDR3 region is CSAPTSGGERVGSYNEQFF. The DNA of the CDR3 is TGCAGTGCTCCAACTAGCGGAGGTGAAAGGGTGGGCTCCTACAATGAGCAGTTCTTC.

The chain couples TRBV10-3 to TRBJ1-2; TRBD1 might be the D (6 bases). CDR1 is ENHRY and CDR2 is SYGVKD in the germline V gene. This CDR3 has 14 amino acids. Trimming shortened V by 10 bases and J by 2 bases, and 17 bases separated the two germline ends. The CDR3 nucleotides are TGTGCCACGCAGCGACAGGTCCTGAACTATGGCTACACCTTC. It codes for CATQRQVLNYGYTF.

V usage is TRBV5-1 and J usage is TRBJ2-6, with D perhaps given as TRBD1 or TRBD2 (5 bases each). CDR1 is SGHRS and CDR2 is YFSETQ in the germline V gene. Deletions cut 9 bases from V and 1 base from J, with 17 bases between. This CDR3 has 16 amino acids. This CDR3 reads CATDRDGLSGANVLTF. The CDR3 nucleotides read TGCGCCACCGACCGGGACGGGCTATCTGGGGCCAACGTCCTGACTTTC. Variable domain in full (rest from reference TRBV5-1 and TRBJ2-6): KAGVTQTPRYLIKTRGQQVTLSCSPISGHRSVSWYQQTPGQGLQFLFEYFSETQRNKGNFPGRFSGRQFSNSRSEMNVSTLELGDSALYLCATDRDGLSGANVLTFGAGSRLTVL.

CDR3 DNA sequence: TGCGCCAGCAGCTTGGGACTAGCGGGAGGACCAGAGACCCAGTACTTC. It encodes CASSLGLAGGPETQYF. This rearrangement joins TRBV5-1 to TRBJ2-5; the match to TRBD2 covers 13 bases. Germline loops: CDR1 SGHRS, CDR2 YFSETQ. There are 16 residues in the CDR3. Unmatched junction bases numbered 3, after V lost 0 bases and J lost 4 bases. The full variable domain, its missing parts supplied by reference TRBV5-1 and TRBJ2-5, is KAGVTQTPRYLIKTRGQQVTLSCSPISGHRSVSWYQQTPGQGLQFLFEYFSETQRNKGNFPGRFSGRQFSNSRSEMNVSTLELGDSALYLCASSLGLAGGPETQYFGPGTRLLVL.

V and J are TRBV5-5 and TRBJ1-1, with 7 bases matching TRBD1. The CDR3 sequence is 14 residues long. V shed 3 bases and J 4 bases; nucleotides not matched to a gene: 6. Germline CDR1 SGHKS, CDR2 YYEKEE (reference sequence). This CDR3 reads CASSWDSGGTEAFF. DNA of the CDR3: TGTGCCAGCAGCTGGGACAGTGGAGGCACTGAAGCTTTCTTT.

This clonotype was detected a few times. In DNA form, the CDR3 reads TGCAGTGGCCGACAGGGGGATGGCTACACCTTC. This gives the protein CSGRQGDGYTF. The V gene is TRBV20-1, the J gene TRBJ1-2; 9 bases are shared with TRBD1. This CDR3 has 11 residues. V trimming: 7 bases; J trimming: 6 bases; junction bases outside the gene matches: 3. Per germline, CDR1 DFQATT and CDR2 SNEGSKA (reference sequence).

J is TRBJ1-1 and V is TRBV5-1; a possible D gene is TRBD1 (6 bases). The CDR3 covers 14 residues. CDR1 SGHRS and CDR2 YFSETQ come from the germline V gene. With 0 bases removed from V and 6 bases from J, the gap between germline ends came to 12 bases. The chain's CDR3 is CASSLERGASEAFF. The CDR3 DNA follows: TGCGCCAGCAGCTTGGAGCGGGGGGCGTCTGAAGCTTTCTTT. The variable domain in full, with the rest retrieved from reference TRBV5-1 and TRBJ1-1, is KAGVTQTPRYLIKTRGQQVTLSCSPISGHRSVSWYQQTPGQGLQFLFEYFSETQRNKGNFPGRFSGRQFSNSRSEMNVSTLELGDSALYLCASSLERGASEAFFGQGTRLTVV.

This clonotype was picked up a small number of times. V usage is TRBV10-3 and J usage is TRBJ2-2; no firm D call. This CDR3 has 13 amino acids. Germline loops: CDR1 ENHRY, CDR2 SYGVKD. The germline V and J ends were trimmed by 2 bases and 5 bases, with 6 bases remaining between them. The CDR3 DNA reads TGTGCCATCAGTGAGGAGCCGACCGGGGAGCTGTTTTTT. Its translation is CAISEEPTGELFF.

This chain uses TRBV6-5 with TRBJ1-5; D unresolved. The CDR3 covers 18 residues. Germline values: CDR1 MNHEY, CDR2 SVGAGI. V shed 2 bases and J shed 0 bases, with 17 bases lying between them. CDR3 sequence reads: CASSYPMREAYSNQPQHF. The CDR3, as DNA: TGTGCCAGCAGTTACCCGATGCGGGAGGCGTATAGCAATCAGCCCCAGCATTTT.

The chain combines TRBV5-1 with TRBJ2-3; D might be TRBD1 or TRBD2, each matching 5 bases. The CDR3 has 13 residues. Between the trimmed V and J ends, which lost 6 bases and 2 bases, there was a span of 10 bases. In germline, CDR1 is SGHRS, CDR2 YFSETQ. The CDR3 region has the DNA TGCGCCAGCAAAGGGGAGAACACAGATACGCAGTATTTT. Protein product: CASKGENTDTQYF.

This clonotype was seen more than once but under ten times. This chain connects TRBV28 to TRBJ2-7; no clear D gene. Trimming shortened V by 3 bases and J by 5 bases, and 11 bases separated the two germline ends. The CDR3 is made up of 13 amino acids. Germline values: CDR1 MDHEN, CDR2 SYDVKM. In DNA form, the CDR3 reads TGTGCCAGCAGTTTGACGTTTAGAGACGAGCAGTACTTC. The encoded protein is CASSLTFRDEQYF.

This clonotype appeared a few times. The rearrangement links TRBV6-4 to TRBJ2-1; the match to TRBD1 covers 12 bases. The CDR3 loop spans 15 amino acids. The trim removed 5 bases at V and 9 bases at J, leaving 8 bases unmatched. Germline V gene data show CDR1 as MRHNA and CDR2 as SNTAGT. For the CDR3, the DNA is TGTGCCAGCAGTTCACCGGGACAGGGGGCAGGTGAGCAGTTCTTC. Its translation: CASSSPGQGAGEQFF.

The CDR3 sequence: CSASDQPYYGYTF. The CDR3 DNA reads as TGCAGTGCTAGTGATCAGCCCTACTATGGCTACACCTTC. The chain uses TRBV20-1 and TRBJ1-2; no reliable D call. V lost 3 bases, J lost 3 bases, and 11 bases lay in between. The CDR3 has 13 residues. Germline V gene lookup returns CDR1 DFQATT and CDR2 SNEGSKA (reference sequence).